This T cell receptor (beta chain) was sequenced for a study of control samples from healthy donors and cancer patients. The protocol was immunoSEQ multiplex PCR, while the TCRdb copy is restricted to in-frame clones and leaves out a portion. The table records around 140,000 clones, 85% to 90% of them present only once. The origin of this receptor is a man aged 45-65 years with head and neck cancer. The sample consisted of PBMCs.

The CDR3 here is CATSDPGQGQKLFF. The CDR3 nucleotides read TGTGCCACCAGTGACCCCGGACAGGGCCAAAAACTGTTTTTT. V gene TRBV24-1 combines with J gene TRBJ1-4, with TRBD1 matching over 8 bases. This CDR3 spans 14 amino acids. Per the germline V gene, CDR1 is KGHDR and CDR2 is SFDVKD. Trimming at V came to 4 bases and at J to 9 bases, leaving 6 bases not matched to a gene.